Listed here are 3 T cell receptor beta chains from one sample, sequenced in a study of shared clonotypes between healthy human individuals. Only CD45RO-negative cells positively selected for CCR7 counted as naive CD8 cells, so terminally differentiated effector memory CD45RA+ cells were excluded. Profiled with immunoSEQ multiplex PCR; TCRdb holds only in-frame clones, not every one. Here the sample spans around 1.9 million clones, 93% being singletons. Input material: naive CD8+ T cells from PBMCs. These TCRs come from a man younger than 30 in good health. Some clones in this sample may be carry-over from other donors' samples.

This chain joins TRBV4-1 and TRBJ2-5, with a possible D match to TRBD1 (6 bases). Germline V gives CDR1 MGHRA, CDR2 YSYEKL. The length of the CDR3 is 16 residues. Trimming removed 0 bases at V and 4 bases at J, with 15 bases between. The CDR3: CASSQESWVGGETQYF. CDR3 nucleotides: TGCGCCAGCAGCCAAGAATCTTGGGTAGGGGGAGAGACCCAGTACTTC.

The chain has TRBV19 and TRBJ1-1; D may be TRBD1 (6 bases). Germline assignment: CDR1 LNHDA and CDR2 SQIVND (reference sequence). This CDR3 spans 15 amino acids. V lost 6 bases and J 1 base, leaving 15 bases between the germline ends. Written as DNA, the CDR3 is TGTGCCAGTAGCCCCCGGGGACAATCGAACACTGAAGCTTTCTTT. Its translation: CASSPRGQSNTEAFF.

The chain has TRBV7-6 and TRBJ2-3; unclear D gene. Germline V gene sequence: CDR1 SGHVS, CDR2 FNYEAQ. The ends were cut back, 0 bases at V and 1 base at J, with 11 bases in the middle. The CDR3 contains 16 residues. CDR3 protein: CASSLAISLGTDTQYF. For the CDR3, the DNA is TGTGCCAGCAGCTTAGCGATTAGTCTCGGCACAGATACGCAGTATTTT.